These T cell receptor beta chains were read from a single sample in a study of shared clonotypes between healthy human individuals. Profiling relied on immunoSEQ multiplex PCR, and the TCRdb table lists in-frame clones only, not all of them. Of about 2 million clones detected, 90% to 95% appear once; the ten largest clones hold around 0.13%. Sequenced input: naive CD4+ T cells sorted from blood. The origin of the receptors is a man aged 18-30 years in good health. CDR3s include the opening cysteine and the closing phenylalanine or tryptophan. Each record gives: CDR3 length, V gene, CDR3 protein.

12 TRBV6-5 CASTGTSTEQFF
14 TRBV7-9 CASSYRDRGSSIHF
12 TRBV19 CASSILNTEAFF
16 TRBV5-1 CASSRPDREVSYEQYF
16 TRBV5-1 CASSLTGSGSYNEQFF
15 TRBV6-6 CASSYEGSYTDTQYF
14 TRBV29-1 CSAGRDILNYGYTF
14 TRBV7-7 CASSLAPNTGELFF
14 TRBV2 CASSGGRLEGTQYF
20 TRBV5-1 CASSLKRMTSGVSEANVLTF
17 TRBV11-2 CASSLRAAGRGEETQYF
12 TRBV14 CASSQILGELFF
16 TRBV19 CASSLPGKQGNYGYTF
14 TRBV5-6 CASSRDRGQDTQYF
11 TRBV2 CASSEQSPLHF
15 TRBV6-4 CASSDSGATNEKLFF
15 TRBV28 CASNDRDRGSYEQYF
15 TRBV7-2 CASSLEGSPFLFLHF
17 TRBV7-2 CASSLTPPSGGGETQYF
15 TRBV10-2 CASSESGGVYNEQFF